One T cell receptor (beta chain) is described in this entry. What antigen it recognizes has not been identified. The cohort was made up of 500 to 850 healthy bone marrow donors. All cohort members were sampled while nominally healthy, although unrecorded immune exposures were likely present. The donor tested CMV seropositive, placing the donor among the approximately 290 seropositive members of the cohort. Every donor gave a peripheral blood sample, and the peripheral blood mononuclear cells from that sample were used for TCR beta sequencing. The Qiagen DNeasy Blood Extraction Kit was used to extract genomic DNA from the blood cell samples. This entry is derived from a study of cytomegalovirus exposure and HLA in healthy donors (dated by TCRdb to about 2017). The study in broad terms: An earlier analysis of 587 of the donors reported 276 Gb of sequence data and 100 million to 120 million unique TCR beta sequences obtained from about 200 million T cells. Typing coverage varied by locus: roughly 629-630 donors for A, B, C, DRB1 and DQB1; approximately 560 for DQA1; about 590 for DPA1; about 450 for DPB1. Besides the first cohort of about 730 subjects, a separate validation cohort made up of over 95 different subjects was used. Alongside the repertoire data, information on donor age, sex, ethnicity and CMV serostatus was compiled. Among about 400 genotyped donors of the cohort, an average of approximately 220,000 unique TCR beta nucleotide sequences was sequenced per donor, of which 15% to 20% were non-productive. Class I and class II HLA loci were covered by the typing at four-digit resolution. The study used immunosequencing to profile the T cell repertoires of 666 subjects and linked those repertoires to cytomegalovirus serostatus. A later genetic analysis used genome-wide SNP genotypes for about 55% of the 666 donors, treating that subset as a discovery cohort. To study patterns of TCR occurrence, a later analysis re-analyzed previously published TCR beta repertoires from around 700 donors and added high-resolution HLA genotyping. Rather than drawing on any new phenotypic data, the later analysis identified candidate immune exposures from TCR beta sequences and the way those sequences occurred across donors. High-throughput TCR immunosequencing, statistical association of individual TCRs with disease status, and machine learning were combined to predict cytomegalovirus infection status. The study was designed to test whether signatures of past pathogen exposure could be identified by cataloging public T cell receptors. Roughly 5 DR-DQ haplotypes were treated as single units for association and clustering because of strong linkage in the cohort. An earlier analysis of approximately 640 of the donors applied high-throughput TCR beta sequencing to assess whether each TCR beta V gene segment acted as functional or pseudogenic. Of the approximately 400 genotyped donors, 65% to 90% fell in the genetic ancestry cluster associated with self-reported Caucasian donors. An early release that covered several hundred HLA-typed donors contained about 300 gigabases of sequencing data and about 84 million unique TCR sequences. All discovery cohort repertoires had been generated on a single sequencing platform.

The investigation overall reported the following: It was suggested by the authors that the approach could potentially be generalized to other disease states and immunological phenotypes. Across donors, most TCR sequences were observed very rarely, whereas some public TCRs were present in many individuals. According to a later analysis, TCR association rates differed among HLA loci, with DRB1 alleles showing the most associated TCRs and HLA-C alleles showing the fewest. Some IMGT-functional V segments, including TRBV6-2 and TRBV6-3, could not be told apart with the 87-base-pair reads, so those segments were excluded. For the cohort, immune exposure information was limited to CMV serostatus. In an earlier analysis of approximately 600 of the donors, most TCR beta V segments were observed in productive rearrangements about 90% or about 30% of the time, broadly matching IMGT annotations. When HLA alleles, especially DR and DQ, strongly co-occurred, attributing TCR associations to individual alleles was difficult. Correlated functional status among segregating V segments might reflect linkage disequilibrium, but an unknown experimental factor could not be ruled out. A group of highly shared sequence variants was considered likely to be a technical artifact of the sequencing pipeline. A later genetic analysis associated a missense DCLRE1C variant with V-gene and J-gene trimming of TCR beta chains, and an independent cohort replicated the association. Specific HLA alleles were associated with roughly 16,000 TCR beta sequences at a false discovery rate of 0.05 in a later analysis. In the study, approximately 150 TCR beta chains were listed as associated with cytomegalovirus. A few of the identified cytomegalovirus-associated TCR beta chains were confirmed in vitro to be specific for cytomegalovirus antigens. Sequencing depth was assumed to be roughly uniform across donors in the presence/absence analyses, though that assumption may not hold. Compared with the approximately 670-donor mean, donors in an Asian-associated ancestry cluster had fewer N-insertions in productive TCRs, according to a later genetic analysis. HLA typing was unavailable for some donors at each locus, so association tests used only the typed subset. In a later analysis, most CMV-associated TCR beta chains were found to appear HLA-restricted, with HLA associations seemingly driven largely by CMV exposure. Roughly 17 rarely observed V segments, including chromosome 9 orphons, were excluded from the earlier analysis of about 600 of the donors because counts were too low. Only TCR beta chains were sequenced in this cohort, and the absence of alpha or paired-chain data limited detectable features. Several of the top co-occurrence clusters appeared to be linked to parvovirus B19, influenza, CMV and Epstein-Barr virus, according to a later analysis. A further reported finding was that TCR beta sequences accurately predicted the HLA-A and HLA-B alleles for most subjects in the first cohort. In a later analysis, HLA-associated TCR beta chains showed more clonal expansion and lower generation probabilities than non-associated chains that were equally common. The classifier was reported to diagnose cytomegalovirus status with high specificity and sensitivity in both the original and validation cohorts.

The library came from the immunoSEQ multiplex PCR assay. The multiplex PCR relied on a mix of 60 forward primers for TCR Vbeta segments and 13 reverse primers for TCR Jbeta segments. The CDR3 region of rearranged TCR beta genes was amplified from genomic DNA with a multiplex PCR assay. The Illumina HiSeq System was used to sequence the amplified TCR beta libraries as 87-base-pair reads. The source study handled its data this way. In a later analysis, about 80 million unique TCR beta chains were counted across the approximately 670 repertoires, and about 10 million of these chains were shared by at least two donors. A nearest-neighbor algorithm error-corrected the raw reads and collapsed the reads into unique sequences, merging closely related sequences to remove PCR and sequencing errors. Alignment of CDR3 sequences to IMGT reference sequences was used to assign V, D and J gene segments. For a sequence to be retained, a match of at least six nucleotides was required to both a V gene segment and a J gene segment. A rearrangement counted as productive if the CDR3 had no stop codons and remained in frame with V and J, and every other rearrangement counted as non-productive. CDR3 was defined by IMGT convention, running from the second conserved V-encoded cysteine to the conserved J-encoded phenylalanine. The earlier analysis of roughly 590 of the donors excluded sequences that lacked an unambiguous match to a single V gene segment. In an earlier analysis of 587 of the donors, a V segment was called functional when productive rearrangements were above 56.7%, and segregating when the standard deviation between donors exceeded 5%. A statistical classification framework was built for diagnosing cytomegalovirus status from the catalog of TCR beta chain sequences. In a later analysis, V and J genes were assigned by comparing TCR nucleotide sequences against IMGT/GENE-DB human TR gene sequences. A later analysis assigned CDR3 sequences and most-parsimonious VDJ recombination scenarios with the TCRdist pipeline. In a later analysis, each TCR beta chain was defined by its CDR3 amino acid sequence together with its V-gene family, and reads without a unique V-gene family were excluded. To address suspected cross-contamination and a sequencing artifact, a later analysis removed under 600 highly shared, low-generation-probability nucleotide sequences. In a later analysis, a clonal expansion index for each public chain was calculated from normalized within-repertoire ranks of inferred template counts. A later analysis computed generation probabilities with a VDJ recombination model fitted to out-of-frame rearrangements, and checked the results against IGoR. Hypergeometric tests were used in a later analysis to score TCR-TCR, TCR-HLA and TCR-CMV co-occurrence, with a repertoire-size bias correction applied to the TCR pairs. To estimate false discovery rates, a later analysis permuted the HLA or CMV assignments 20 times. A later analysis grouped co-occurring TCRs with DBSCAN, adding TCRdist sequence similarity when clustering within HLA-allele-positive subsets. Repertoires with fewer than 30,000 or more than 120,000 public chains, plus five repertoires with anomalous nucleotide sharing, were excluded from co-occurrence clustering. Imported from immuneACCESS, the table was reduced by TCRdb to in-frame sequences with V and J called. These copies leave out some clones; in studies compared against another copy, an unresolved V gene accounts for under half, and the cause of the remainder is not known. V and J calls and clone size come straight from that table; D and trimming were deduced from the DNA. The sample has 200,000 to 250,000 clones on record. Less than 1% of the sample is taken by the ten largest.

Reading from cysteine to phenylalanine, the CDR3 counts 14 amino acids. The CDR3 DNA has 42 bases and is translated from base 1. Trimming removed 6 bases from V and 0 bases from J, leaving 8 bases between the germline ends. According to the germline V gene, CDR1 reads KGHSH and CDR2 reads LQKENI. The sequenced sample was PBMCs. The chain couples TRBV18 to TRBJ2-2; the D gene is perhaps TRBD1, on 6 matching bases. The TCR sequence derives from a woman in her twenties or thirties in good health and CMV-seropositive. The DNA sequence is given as TGTGCCAGCTCCGGGACACCGAACACCGGGGAGCTGTTTTTT. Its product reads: CASSGTPNTGELFF.